The next 32 T cell receptor beta chains were all read from a single sample in a study of lymphopenia after photon versus proton radiotherapy. The table came from immunoSEQ multiplex PCR; TCRdb's copy has only in-frame clones and leaves some out. The table shows tens of thousands of clones, with roughly 90% occurring only once. Sequences were derived from peripheral blood, sampled from a patient treated with proton-based radiotherapy. These receptors came from a man aged 80 or over with esophageal cancer.

This sequence joins TRBV4-1 and TRBJ2-4; 8 positions match TRBD1. The CDR3 has 18 residues. V lost 1 base and J lost 0; bases outside the gene matches: 8. Germline V gene data show CDR1 as MGHRA and CDR2 as YSYEKL. CDR3 coding DNA: TGCGCCAGCAGCCAAGGGGCAGGGGGCTTCTTAGCCAAAAACATTCAGTACTTC. Its translation is CASSQGAGGFLAKNIQYF.

The chain employs TRBV29-1 and TRBJ2-7; D call uncertain. Looked up from germline, CDR1 is SQVTM and CDR2 is ANQGSEA. CDR3 length equals 13 residues. Trimming took 0 bases from V and 4 from J, leaving 10 bases between them. CDR3 amino acids: CSVEDYRGYEQYF. CDR3 nucleotide sequence: TGCAGCGTTGAAGATTATCGCGGTTACGAGCAGTACTTC.

This chain links TRBV5-5 with TRBJ2-3; perhaps TRBD2 as D (6 bases). Trimming stripped 6 bases from V and 2 bases from J, with 19 bases between. CDR3 length: 16 residues. Germline lookup yields CDR1 SGHKS and CDR2 YYEKEE (reference sequence). The CDR3 here is CASKVGRGTTTDTQYF. In nucleotides, the CDR3 is TGTGCCAGCAAAGTGGGGCGCGGGACCACCACAGATACGCAGTATTTT.

CDR3 in amino acids: CASSQTDPVMRNTIYF. The CDR3 nucleotides are TGTGCCAGCTCACAGACGGACCCAGTGATGCGAAACACCATATATTTT. The rearrangement links TRBV18 to TRBJ1-3; D is uncertain. The germline V gene encodes CDR1 KGHSH and CDR2 LQKENI. The CDR3 is made up of 16 amino acids. The V end was cut by 4 bases, the J end by 5 bases, with 18 bases between.

The V call is TRBV5-4, the J call TRBJ2-5; 7 bases are shared with TRBD1. Looked up from germline, CDR1 is SGHNT and CDR2 is YYREEE (reference sequence). The CDR3 is 14 amino acids. Unmatched junction bases numbered 11, after V lost 4 bases and J lost 8 bases. The CDR3 region is CASSHPDKGATQYF. CDR3 nucleotides: TGTGCCAGCAGCCACCCGGACAAGGGGGCTACCCAGTACTTC.

The chain recombines TRBV14 with TRBJ2-7; D is undetermined. Trimming removed 3 bases from V and 5 bases from J, with 17 bases in between. CDR1 SGHDN and CDR2 FVKESK come from the germline V gene. The CDR3 sequence is 15 residues long. The CDR3 loop reads CASSQLWVQSDEQYF. CDR3 coding DNA: TGTGCCAGCAGCCAGCTATGGGTCCAATCAGACGAGCAGTACTTC.

The table lists this clone with a count of one. The V call is TRBV6-5, the J call TRBJ1-1; D call uncertain. The CDR3 covers 15 residues. Germline loops: CDR1 MNHEY, CDR2 SVGAGI. The germline V and J ends were trimmed by 6 bases and 5 bases, with 19 bases remaining between them. CDR3 DNA sequence: TGTGCCAGCAGCCCCTCTAACGGGTTGGGGACTGAAGCTTTCTTT. Protein: CASSPSNGLGTEAFF.

This chain links TRBV15 with TRBJ1-6; 9 nucleotides align to TRBD1. The CDR3 has 14 residues. Germline CDR1 and CDR2: LNHNV and YYDKDF (reference sequence). The V and J ends lost 3 bases and 8 bases, in that order; junction bases with no gene match: 2. The CDR3 here is CATSRDRGHSPLHF. The DNA of the CDR3 is TGTGCCACCAGCAGGGACAGGGGCCATTCACCCCTCCACTTT. Together with reference TRBV15 and TRBJ1-6, the CDR3 gives the full variable domain: DAMVIQNPRYQVTQFGKPVTLSCSQTLNHNVMYWYQQKSSQAPKLLFHYYDKDFNNEADTPDNFQSRRPNTSFCFLDIRSPGLGDTAMYLCATSRDRGHSPLHFGNGTRLTVT.

CDR3 bases: TGTGCCAGCAGCTTAGAAGGACAGGGGGCTTGGGAGACCCAGTACTTC. Protein sequence: CASSLEGQGAWETQYF. The chain employs TRBV7-9 and TRBJ2-5, with TRBD1 matching 11 bases. With 1 base clipped from V and 5 bases from J, the junction kept 6 bases outside the gene matches. The length of the CDR3 is 16 residues. Germline assignment: CDR1 SEHNR and CDR2 FQNEAQ (reference sequence). The full variable domain, rest sourced from reference TRBV7-9 and TRBJ2-5, is DTGVSQNPRHKITKRGQNVTFRCDPISEHNRLYWYRQTLGQGPEFLTYFQNEAQLEKSRLLSDRFSAERPKGSFSTLEIQRTEQGDSAMYLCASSLEGQGAWETQYFGPGTRLLVL.

The V gene is TRBV19, the J gene TRBJ2-5, with D perhaps matching TRBD1 (5 bases). The V gene's germline CDR1 is LNHDA and CDR2 SQIVND (reference sequence). V was trimmed by 7 bases and J by 3 bases, leaving 18 bases between them. This CDR3 spans 15 amino acids. The CDR3 protein is CASTLTARGKETQYF. The CDR3, as DNA: TGTGCCAGTACCCTGACAGCAAGAGGAAAAGAGACCCAGTACTTC.

V and J are TRBV4-2 and TRBJ1-2; D is uncertain. Trimming took off 0 bases at V and 2 bases at J, with 7 bases between the two ends. Germline CDR1 and CDR2: LGHNA and YNFKEQ. This CDR3 spans 14 amino acids. The CDR3: CASSQDGSNYGYTF. The CDR3 nucleotides are TGTGCCAGCAGCCAAGACGGCAGCAACTATGGCTACACCTTC.

V is TRBV7-2 and J is TRBJ2-1; 11 bases fit TRBD2. The CDR3 spans 18 residues. Germline CDR1 is SGHTA and CDR2 is FQGNSA. V shed 4 bases, J shed 9 bases, and the junction held 17 bases outside the gene matches. The CDR3 spells CASSWELAGGVDGLEQFF. Here the CDR3 DNA reads TGTGCCAGCAGCTGGGAGCTAGCGGGAGGAGTGGACGGTCTTGAGCAGTTCTTC.

The rearrangement joins TRBV19 to TRBJ2-1, with TRBD1 as a possible D gene (6 bases). The CDR3 covers 15 residues. CDR1 is LNHDA, CDR2 SQIVND, per germline (reference sequence). Trimming removed 6 bases at V and 4 bases at J, with 16 bases between. The CDR3 DNA is TGTGCCAGTAGCATACAGGGTTCTAGATACAATGAGCAGTTCTTC. Translating gives CASSIQGSRYNEQFF. The full variable domain, with the rest looked up from reference TRBV19 and TRBJ2-1, is DGGITQSPKYLFRKEGQNVTLSCEQNLNHDAMYWYRQDPGQGLRLIYYSQIVNDFQKGDIAEGYSVSREKKESFPLTVTSAQKNPTAFYLCASSIQGSRYNEQFFGPGTRLTVL.

The rearrangement uses TRBV2 and TRBJ2-1; TRBD1 might be the D (5 bases). This CDR3 has 16 residues. V was trimmed by 3 bases and J by 4 bases, leaving 16 bases between them. CDR1 SNHLY and CDR2 FYNNEI come from the germline V gene. CDR3 nucleotides: TGTGCCAGCAGTGAGGGGCTCCCGAAGGATTACAATGAGCAGTTCTTC. Translated, it gives CASSEGLPKDYNEQFF.

This clone was seen just once. J is TRBJ2-3 and V is TRBV5-8; D is undetermined. Germline V gene data show CDR1 as SGHTS and CDR2 as YDEGEE. The V gene lost 4 bases and the J gene lost 0 bases, with 3 bases spanning the gap. This CDR3 has 12 amino acids. The CDR3 sequence: CASSLSTDTQYF. CDR3 bases: TGTGCCAGCAGCCTAAGCACAGATACGCAGTATTTT.

The rearrangement links TRBV5-1 to TRBJ1-1; D remains ambiguous. Germline V gene lookup returns CDR1 SGHRS and CDR2 YFSETQ. The length of the CDR3 is 17 residues. V was shortened by 2 bases and J by 2 bases, with 19 bases between the two germline ends. The CDR3 is CASSFNPTGPSNTEAFF. In nucleotides, the CDR3 is TGCGCCAGCAGCTTTAATCCCACCGGGCCGTCTAACACTGAAGCTTTCTTT.

J is TRBJ2-6 and V is TRBV7-6; D is ambiguous. The CDR3 totals 18 residues. The V gene lost 5 bases and the J gene lost 5 bases, with 22 bases spanning the gap. Germline V gene data show CDR1 as SGHVS and CDR2 as FNYEAQ. CDR3 sequence reads: CASSKPNDSQSRANVLTF. The CDR3 DNA follows: TGTGCCAGCAGCAAACCCAATGACTCACAAAGTCGGGCCAACGTCCTGACTTTC.

The chain combines TRBV5-1 with TRBJ2-7; weak D call: TRBD1 (5 bases). This CDR3 has 12 amino acids. The ends were cut back, 0 bases at V and 6 bases at J, with 7 bases in the middle. In germline, CDR1 is SGHRS, CDR2 YFSETQ. CDR3 loop: CASSLADTEQYF. The CDR3 nucleotides read TGCGCCAGCAGCTTGGCGGACACCGAGCAGTACTTC.

The rearrangement links TRBV7-2 to TRBJ2-2, with D possibly matching TRBD2 (5 bases). The CDR3 extends over 14 amino acids. Trimming cost V 4 bases and J 6 bases, with 12 bases left between them. Germline V gives CDR1 SGHTA, CDR2 FQGNSA. The CDR3 coding sequence is TGTGCCAGCAGCTCCGGGAACCGAGCCGGGGAGCTGTTTTTT. Its protein is CASSSGNRAGELFF. The whole variable domain, remainder taken from reference TRBV7-2 and TRBJ2-2, is GAGVSQSPSNKVTEKGKDVELRCDPISGHTALYWYRQSLGQGLEFLIYFQGNSAPDKSGLPSDRFSAERTGGSVSTLTIQRTQQEDSAVYLCASSSGNRAGELFFGEGSRLTVL.

The chain is built from TRBV5-6 and TRBJ1-6, with 7 bases identical to TRBD1. Germline V gives CDR1 SGHDT, CDR2 YYEEEE. The CDR3 totals 15 residues. J lost 7 bases, V lost 7 bases, and 11 bases had no gene match. Here the CDR3 DNA reads TGTGCCAGCGCCGCTGTAGGGGGCTTGAATTCACCCCTCCACTTT. This translates into CASAAVGGLNSPLHF.

This rearrangement joins TRBV25-1 to TRBJ2-3, with D perhaps matching TRBD2 (6 bases). CDR3 size: 13 residues. The V gene's germline CDR1 is MGHDK and CDR2 SYGVNS. Trimming stripped 3 bases from V and 4 bases from J, with 8 bases between. The CDR3 region is CASSEVAADTQYF. The CDR3 DNA reads TGTGCCAGCAGTGAGGTAGCGGCAGATACGCAGTATTTT.

The chain recombines TRBV5-6 with TRBJ2-3; D is unclear. V shed 0 bases and J shed 2 bases, with 13 bases lying between them. The CDR3 runs to 16 residues. Germline V gene lookup returns CDR1 SGHDT and CDR2 YYEEEE. The CDR3 nucleotides are TGTGCCAGCAGCTTGGTTGTCTATTCTAACACAGATACGCAGTATTTT. Encoded protein: CASSLVVYSNTDTQYF.

The rearrangement uses TRBV7-2 and TRBJ2-1, with D uncertain. V was shortened by 5 bases and J by 6 bases, with 11 bases between the two germline ends. The CDR3 is 13 residues long. The germline V gene has CDR1 SGHTA and CDR2 FQGNSA. The CDR3 protein is CASSRNKANEQFF. The DNA of the CDR3 is TGTGCCAGCAGCAGGAACAAAGCCAATGAGCAGTTCTTC.

This chain uses TRBV7-8 with TRBJ2-3; 14 bases line up with TRBD2. V lost 1 base and J lost 8; bases outside the gene matches: 5. This CDR3 has 16 residues. Germline V gene sequence: CDR1 SGHVS, CDR2 FQNEAQ. The CDR3 here is CASSLGTSGRPGTQYF. The CDR3 region has the DNA TGTGCCAGCAGCTTAGGGACTAGCGGGAGGCCCGGTACGCAGTATTTT.

Points on this clone: This sample includes further DNA sequences coding for the same CDR3. The chain carries TRBV30 and TRBJ1-1; possible D gene TRBD1, 5 bases. The germline gives CDR1 GTSNPN, CDR2 SVGIG (reference sequence). The ends were cut back, 2 bases at V and 10 bases at J, with 20 bases in the middle. The length of the CDR3 is 14 residues. For the CDR3, the DNA is TGTGCCTGGAGTCCAAGGACGGGATTGGGGGTAGCTTTCTTT. Translation: CAWSPRTGLGVAFF. The variable domain in full, completed from reference TRBV30 and TRBJ1-1, reads SQTIHQWPATLVQPVGSPLSLECTVEGTSNPNLYWYRQAAGRGLQLLFYSVGIGQISSEVPQNLSASRPQDRQFILSSKKLLLSDSGFYLCAWSPRTGLGVAFFGQGTRLTVV.

In its sample, this clone ranks as medium-sized. The chain is built from TRBV11-2 and TRBJ2-7; the match to TRBD1 covers 7 bases. The CDR3 loop spans 15 amino acids. Germline CDR1 SGHAT, CDR2 FQNNGV. V gave up 6 bases and J gave up 1 base; unmatched junction bases: 9. CDR3 bases: TGTGCCAGCAGTACCAACAGGGGACGTTCCTACGAGCAGTACTTC. This encodes CASSTNRGRSYEQYF.

This sequence joins TRBV5-4 and TRBJ1-2, with a weak D call TRBD1 (6 bases). CDR3 size: 15 residues. Germline CDR1 reads SGHNT; CDR2 reads YYREEE (reference sequence). Trimming cost V 1 base and J 6 bases, with 16 bases left between them. The CDR3 loop is CASSLFWGGGDGYTF. CDR3 coding DNA: TGTGCCAGCAGCTTGTTTTGGGGAGGGGGAGATGGCTACACCTTC.

The chain joins TRBV5-1 to TRBJ1-1; 7 bases align to TRBD1. The germline CDR1 and CDR2 sequences are SGHRS and YFSETQ. The CDR3 is made up of 14 amino acids. The V gene end was trimmed by 4 bases and the J gene end by 5 bases; junction bases not matched to a gene: 8. The DNA for the CDR3 is TGCGCCAGCAGCATCCCCAGGGACAGTACTGAAGCTTTCTTT. Translating it yields CASSIPRDSTEAFF.

The chain recombines TRBV18 with TRBJ1-5; TRBD1 is a possible D gene (6 bases). The CDR3 consists of 16 residues. Germline assignment: CDR1 KGHSH and CDR2 LQKENI. The V end lost 6 bases, the J end lost 4 bases, and 19 bases lay between the germline ends. The CDR3 DNA reads as TGTGCCAGCTCGACCCTACAGGGTGGGGAAAATCAGCCCCAGCATTTT. Encoded protein: CASSTLQGGENQPQHF.

This clone was counted once. The chain combines TRBV5-1 with TRBJ1-4; perhaps TRBD1 as D (6 bases). Germline loops: CDR1 SGHRS, CDR2 YFSETQ. The CDR3 covers 14 residues. The ends were cut back, 1 base at V and 4 bases at J, with 8 bases in the middle. CDR3 sequence reads: CASSLKQGNEKLFF. CDR3 coding DNA: TGCGCCAGCAGCTTGAAACAGGGTAATGAAAAACTGTTTTTT. Looking up the rest from reference TRBV5-1 and TRBJ1-4 gives the full variable domain: KAGVTQTPRYLIKTRGQQVTLSCSPISGHRSVSWYQQTPGQGLQFLFEYFSETQRNKGNFPGRFSGRQFSNSRSEMNVSTLELGDSALYLCASSLKQGNEKLFFGSGTQLSVL.

The chain couples TRBV5-6 to TRBJ1-2; the match to TRBD1 covers 9 bases. V shed 4 bases, J shed 8 bases, and the junction held 9 bases outside the gene matches. The CDR3 totals 14 residues. CDR1 and CDR2 (germline): SGHDT, YYEEEE. The CDR3 is CASSPPTGGYGYTF. CDR3 nucleotide sequence: TGTGCCAGCAGCCCGCCAACAGGGGGCTACGGCTACACCTTC.

The chain has TRBV9 and TRBJ2-5; D is unresolved. Between the trimmed V and J ends, which lost 0 bases and 2 bases, there was a span of 8 bases. Germline CDR1 reads SGDLS; CDR2 reads YYNGEE. The CDR3 is 14 residues long. CDR3 protein: CASSVADWQETQYF. DNA for the CDR3: TGTGCCAGCAGCGTAGCTGACTGGCAAGAGACCCAGTACTTC.